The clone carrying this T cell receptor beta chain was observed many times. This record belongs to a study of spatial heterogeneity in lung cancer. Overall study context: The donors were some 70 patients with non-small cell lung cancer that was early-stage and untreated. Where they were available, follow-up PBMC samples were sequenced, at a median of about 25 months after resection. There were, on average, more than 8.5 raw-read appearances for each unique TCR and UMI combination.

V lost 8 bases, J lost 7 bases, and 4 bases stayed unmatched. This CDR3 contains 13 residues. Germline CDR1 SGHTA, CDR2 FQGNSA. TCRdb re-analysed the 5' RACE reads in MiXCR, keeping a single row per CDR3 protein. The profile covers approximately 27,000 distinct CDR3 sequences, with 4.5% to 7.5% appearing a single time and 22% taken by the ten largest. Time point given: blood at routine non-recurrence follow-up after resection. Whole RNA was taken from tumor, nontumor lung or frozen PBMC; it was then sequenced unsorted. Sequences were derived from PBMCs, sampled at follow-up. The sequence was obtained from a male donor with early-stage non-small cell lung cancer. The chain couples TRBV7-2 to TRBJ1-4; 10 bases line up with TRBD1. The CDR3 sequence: CASGDRGPEKLFF. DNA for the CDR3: TGTGCCAGCGGAGACAGGGGGCCTGAAAAACTGTTTTTT. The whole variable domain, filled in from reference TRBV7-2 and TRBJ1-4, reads GAGVSQSPSNKVTEKGKDVELRCDPISGHTALYWYRQSLGQGLEFLIYFQGNSAPDKSGLPSDRFSAERTGGSVSTLTIQRTQQEDSAVYLCASGDRGPEKLFFGSGTQLSVL.